This is a list of T cell receptor beta chains from one sample in a study of OX40 agonist ivuxolimab in advanced cancers. Method: immunoSEQ multiplex PCR; TCRdb's copy keeps in-frame clones and lacks some. Of 50,000 to 60,000 clones listed, 70% to 85% are singletons. The sequencing used CD4+ or CD8+ T cells sorted from blood, collected in a trial of the OX40 agonist ivuxolimab. Receptor source: an adult with an advanced solid tumor such as melanoma, head and neck, liver or kidney cancer. Both conserved end residues are part of each CDR3. A D gene is named only where the DNA matches it firmly. The listing skips clone size in some rows; elsewhere it reads once, few, many or a size class.

cdr3_length	v_call	d_call	clone_size	j_call	cdr3_nt	cdr3_aa
12	TRBV9	-	-	TRBJ1-2	TGTGCCAGCAGCGTAGCAGGGAGTGGCTACACCTTC	CASSVAGSGYTF
14	TRBV7-9	-	-	TRBJ1-5	TGTGCCAGCAGCGCGACAGGATACAATCAGCCCCAGCATTTT	CASSATGYNQPQHF
16	TRBV6-4	TRBD2	few	TRBJ2-1	TGTGCCAGCAGTCGACTAGCGGGGGGGCCTTACAATGAGCAGTTCTTC	CASSRLAGGPYNEQFF
16	TRBV7-2	TRBD2	-	TRBJ2-2	TGTGCCAGCAGCAAACAGAGCGGGATCAACACCGGGGAGCTGTTTTTT	CASSKQSGINTGELFF
14	TRBV11-2	-	-	TRBJ2-3	TGTGCCAGCAGCTTCTGGGGACGGAGGGATACGCAGTATTTT	CASSFWGRRDTQYF
15	TRBV7-9	-	-	TRBJ2-3	TGTGCCAGCAGCCTAGGGGCGGGAAGGACAGATACGCAGTATTTT	CASSLGAGRTDTQYF
17	TRBV30	TRBD1	-	TRBJ1-2	TGTGCCTGGAAATCACCTGACCGGGACAGCGAGAACTATGGCTACACCTTC	CAWKSPDRDSENYGYTF
15	TRBV29-1	-	-	TRBJ1-1	TGCAGCGTTGAAGACCTACAGTATGGCAACACTGAAGCTTTCTTT	CSVEDLQYGNTEAFF
14	TRBV6-1	-	-	TRBJ1-2	TGTGCCAGCAGCGGGGATTGGACGGTCTATGGCTACACCTTC	CASSGDWTVYGYTF
18	TRBV10-3	TRBD2	-	TRBJ2-5	TGTGCCATCAGTGAGGTCTCCACTAGCGGGGGGGCCCTAGAGACCCAGTACTTC	CAISEVSTSGGALETQYF
14	TRBV7-6	TRBD2	-	TRBJ2-3	TGTGCCAGTTTAGCGGGAGGGTATACAGATACGCAGTATTTT	CASLAGGYTDTQYF
13	TRBV7-2	TRBD1	-	TRBJ1-1	TGTGCCAGCAGCTTAACGGGGACAGTTGAAGCTTTCTTT	CASSLTGTVEAFF
12	TRBV7-3	-	once	TRBJ1-1	TGTGCCAGCAGCTTAAGAGGAGGGTCGGCTTTCTTT	CASSLRGGSAFF
16	TRBV7-2	-	-	TRBJ1-6	TGTGCCAGCAGCTTGGCGGGGACAACTTATAATTCACCCCTCCACTTT	CASSLAGTTYNSPLHF
14	TRBV2	-	-	TRBJ1-1	TGTGCCAGCAGTGAAGAGGTGCCTGCCGGAGAAGCTTTCTTT	CASSEEVPAGEAFF
14	TRBV6-1	-	-	TRBJ1-5	TGTGCCAGCGGCAGGGAGGATACCAATCAGCCCCAGCATTTT	CASGREDTNQPQHF
17	TRBV7-2	TRBD2	once	TRBJ2-5	TGTGCCAGCAGCTCTACGGCAAGCGGGGGTTTCCAAGAGACCCAGTACTTC	CASSSTASGGFQETQYF
14	TRBV7-8	-	-	TRBJ2-3	TGTGCCAGCAGCCCGGGACATCTGGAAGATACGCAGTATTTT	CASSPGHLEDTQYF
15	TRBV7-3	-	-	TRBJ2-3	TGTGCCAGCAGCTTAAGCCCGGGGGGCATAGATACGCAGTATTTT	CASSLSPGGIDTQYF
16	TRBV19	TRBD1	-	TRBJ1-1	TGTGCCAGTAGTACTCGGGTGGACAGGGTCAGGGGTGAAGCTTTCTTT	CASSTRVDRVRGEAFF
13	TRBV29-1	-	-	TRBJ1-1	TGCAGCGTTGTAGGGCCCTGGGGCACTGAAGCTTTCTTT	CSVVGPWGTEAFF
15	TRBV6-1	TRBD2	-	TRBJ2-3	TGTGCCAGCAGTGAACTAGCGGGGGCCGGAGATACGCAGTATTTT	CASSELAGAGDTQYF
13	TRBV29-1	-	-	TRBJ1-1	TGCAGCGTACAAATATCACCGAACACTGAAGCTTTCTTT	CSVQISPNTEAFF
13	TRBV5-1	-	-	TRBJ1-2	TGCGCCAGCAGCTTGGGCCACGGCTATGGCTACACCTTC	CASSLGHGYGYTF
12	TRBV29-1	-	-	TRBJ2-1	TGCAGCGTTCGGTCGGGGGCGTATGAGCAGTTCTTC	CSVRSGAYEQFF
14	TRBV7-7	-	few	TRBJ2-5	TGTGCTAGCATGGTGAAGGACTTCCAAGAGACCCAGTACTTC	CASMVKDFQETQYF
14	TRBV7-2	-	-	TRBJ2-5	TGTGCCAGCAGCTTAGCAGGGAGCGGGGAGACCCAGTACTTC	CASSLAGSGETQYF
14	TRBV18	-	few	TRBJ2-5	TGTGCCAGCTCACCGGGACGAGGCCAAGAGACCCAGTACTTC	CASSPGRGQETQYF
17	TRBV23-1	TRBD1	-	TRBJ1-5	TGCGCCAGCAGTCAATCCTCTCCGACAGGGGGCAATCAGCCCCAGCATTTT	CASSQSSPTGGNQPQHF
13	TRBV6-6	TRBD1	few	TRBJ2-2	TGTGCCACCCACCGGACAGGGTACGGGGAGCTGTTTTTT	CATHRTGYGELFF
15	TRBV2	TRBD1	many	TRBJ1-5	TGTGCCAGCAGTGAAACAGGGGGCTCACGGCAGCCCCAGCATTTT	CASSETGGSRQPQHF
16	TRBV11-3	TRBD1	-	TRBJ1-4	TGTGCCAGCAGCTTAGTCGGGACAGGTTCCTATGAAAAACTGTTTTTT	CASSLVGTGSYEKLFF
13	TRBV9	-	-	TRBJ1-2	TGTGCCAGCAGTAAACAGGCTCGTTCTGGCTACACCTTC	CASSKQARSGYTF
17	TRBV19	-	-	TRBJ2-3	TGTGCCAGTAAGATAGGGGGTTCGGGTTGGAGCACAGATACGCAGTATTTT	CASKIGGSGWSTDTQYF
11	TRBV20-1	-	-	TRBJ1-1	TGCAGTGCCTCCAGATCAACTGAAGCTTTCTTT	CSASRSTEAFF
15	TRBV7-2	TRBD2	-	TRBJ2-7	TGTGCCAGCAGCCCGGGACTAGCGGGGTACTACGAGCAGTACTTC	CASSPGLAGYYEQYF
11	TRBV11-3	TRBD1	-	TRBJ1-1	TGTGCCAGCGGGCGACAGGGGGTCCCTTTCTTT	CASGRQGVPFF
18	TRBV5-4	TRBD2	-	TRBJ2-5	TGTGCCAGCAGCAGGGGGACTAGCGGGAGGGTCCTCCGGGAGACCCAGTACTTC	CASSRGTSGRVLRETQYF
15	TRBV5-1	TRBD2	-	TRBJ2-7	TGCGCCAGCAGCTTGCTCTCCAGCGGGAGGGGTGAGCAGTACTTC	CASSLLSSGRGEQYF
13	TRBV5-4	-	-	TRBJ1-1	TGTGCCAGCAGCCTGGACCAGGGAGAGCGGGCTTTCTTT	CASSLDQGERAFF
14	TRBV29-1	-	-	TRBJ1-1	TGCAGCGTTGGAGGAAGGGCGGGGAACACTGAAGCTTTCTTT	CSVGGRAGNTEAFF
15	TRBV10-1	-	-	TRBJ2-2	TGCGCCAGCAGTGAGTCGCGAAGGGCTACCGGGGAGCTGTTTTTT	CASSESRRATGELFF
16	TRBV1	-	once	TRBJ2-1	TGCACCAGCAGCCAGGGGGACAGGGGCCATTACAATGAGCAGTTCTTC	CTSSQGDRGHYNEQFF
15	TRBV6-5	-	-	TRBJ1-5	TGTGCCAGCAGTCTTTCAGGTTTTATATGGCAGCCCCAGCATTTT	CASSLSGFIWQPQHF
14	TRBV5-4	-	-	TRBJ2-7	TGTGCCAGCAGAAACCGGGGCAGCACCTACGAGCAGTACTTC	CASRNRGSTYEQYF
14	TRBV5-6	-	once	TRBJ1-3	TGTGCCAGCAGCAAGGACAGCCTTGGAAACACCATATATTTT	CASSKDSLGNTIYF
15	TRBV6-5	TRBD1	-	TRBJ1-1	TGTGCCAGCAATGTACAGGGGGCGATGCGCCCTGAAGCTTTCTTT	CASNVQGAMRPEAFF
15	TRBV11-3	TRBD2	-	TRBJ2-7	TGTGCCAGCAGGCGAGGGCGCGGGAGGACGGACGAGCAGTACTTC	CASRRGRGRTDEQYF
15	TRBV7-2	-	once	TRBJ2-2	TGTGCCAGCAGCTTCTGGAGGGGAAACACCGGGGAGCTGTTTTTT	CASSFWRGNTGELFF
15	TRBV5-1	-	once	TRBJ2-7	TGCGCCAGCAGCTTCGGGGGACAAACCGGTTACGAGCAGTACTTC	CASSFGGQTGYEQYF
14	TRBV10-2	-	-	TRBJ1-1	TGCGCCAGCAGTGAGCCCCGAGGGAACACTGAAGCTTTCTTT	CASSEPRGNTEAFF
14	TRBV7-2	-	-	TRBJ2-4	TGTGCCAGCAGCACCGGGTCGGGCAAAAACATTCAGTACTTC	CASSTGSGKNIQYF
14	TRBV7-7	-	few	TRBJ2-2	TGTGCTAGCAGCTTAGAACTAGCCACCGGGGAGCTGTTTTTT	CASSLELATGELFF
11	TRBV20-1	-	-	TRBJ1-1	TGCAGTGCTAGATCAAAGGCTGAAGCTTTCTTT	CSARSKAEAFF
12	TRBV7-9	TRBD1	-	TRBJ1-1	TGTGCCAGCAGCCCTCGGACAGGCTGGGCTTTCTTT	CASSPRTGWAFF
13	TRBV15	-	-	TRBJ2-1	TGTGCCACCAGGTTAAGCTCCTACAATGAGCAGTTCTTC	CATRLSSYNEQFF
14	TRBV7-9	-	few	TRBJ2-3	TGTGCCAGCAGCTTAGGGAGGGTGGAGGATACGCAGTATTTT	CASSLGRVEDTQYF